This T cell receptor delta chain was identified in a study of Vδ1+ human thymocytes. After alphabeta T cell depletion, CD3+ Vdelta1+ Vdelta2- thymocytes were sorted. Sorted Vdelta1+ thymocytes were roughly 96% to 99.6% pure. RNA was extracted from the cells and then reverse transcribed. The CDR3 regions were amplified by multiplex PCR from V-gene primers to a constant-region primer. TCRdb re-identified clones in the multiplex PCR reads via CATT. The sample holds about 25,000 delta-chain clones; around 7.4% are singletons and the top ten take roughly 0.99%. Concerning this clone itself: Its antigen is still unknown.

Points from the study as a whole: Bulk data may be misread because of unexpected Vdelta2 sequences. TRG sequences recurred across donors, whereas TRD sequences stayed essentially private. Thymic TRG and TRD repertoires appeared highly polyclonal, with Gaussian CDR3 length distributions.

J gave up 0 bases and V 1 base, and 25 bases lay outside the gene matches. This CDR3 is 23 amino acids long. CDR1 TSWWSYY and CDR2 QGS come from the germline V gene. The clonotype comes from a girl under two years old who had congenital heart surgery. The chain combines TRDV1 with TRDJ1, with 8 bases identical to TRDD3. Input material: Vdelta1+ gamma-delta thymocytes from the thymus. Subset noted: FACS-sorted CD3+ TCRalphabeta- TCRVdelta1+ TCRVdelta2- thymocytes. CDR3 sequence: CALGERSVTGTGGPQPYTDKLIF. The DNA for the CDR3 is TGTGCTCTTGGGGAACGGTCTGTGACGGGTACTGGGGGTCCCCAACCGTACACCGATAAACTCATCTTT.